The clone carrying this TCR beta chain was seen more than once but under ten times. Its antigen is undetermined. This entry is derived from a study of identical twins. Broader study findings: Shared out-of-frame alpha sequences (those common to twins) showed excess low generation probability.

Unique molecular identifiers were in the cDNA, with template-switch universal primer binding. Each CDR3 protein is one row after TCRdb ran MiXCR on the 5' RACE reads. The profile shows more than 1.5 million distinct CDR3 sequences, under 35% of them singletons. CDR1 and CDR2 (germline): SGHRS, YFSETQ. CDR3 size: 15 residues. V was shortened by 0 bases and J by 6 bases, with 15 bases between the two germline ends. V gene TRBV5-1 combines with J gene TRBJ1-2; TRBD1 might be the D (5 bases). This TCR was recovered from a newborn girl in good health. Specimen: cord blood. The CDR3 nucleotides read TGCGCCAGCAGCTTGGTCCCCGACAGATTAGATGGCTACACCTTC. Residues: CASSLVPDRLDGYTF.